This T cell receptor beta chain appears in the sequencing data of a study of blood T cells in healthy people across ages (dated by TCRdb to between 2015 and 2017). Study-wide context: In model experiments, template switching captured roughly one uniquely barcoded TCR beta cDNA molecule for every two T cells. Using deep sequencing normalized with unique cDNA molecular identifiers, the study measured how TCR beta repertoire diversity changes with age. Four age groups were formed from the donors: young (average approximately 17 years), middle-aged (around 41), aged (around 68) and long-lived (roughly 81). To avoid experimental bias, donors of different ages were spread randomly across the sequencing lanes. For two donors (one aged 18 to 30 and one aged 80 or older), the study analyzed two additional independent replicas of 1 million unique cDNA reads from the same blood draw.

V and J are truncated by 3 bases and 6 bases respectively, leaving an intervening sequence of 11 bases. Based on the germline V gene, the CDR1 and CDR2 sequences are LGHNA and YNFKEQ. Including cysteine and phenylalanine, the CDR3 has 13 amino acids. Only CDR3 DNA remains: 39 bases, in frame from the first base. Summary of the overall study and its limitations: Conclusive comparison of naive and antigen-experienced compartments was prevented by the profiling of bulk unsorted PBMCs. Because donor CMV infection status was unknown, age-related changes in expanded clonotypes were potentially confounded. There was a strong correlation between observed TCR beta diversity and the percentage of naive T cells measured by flow cytometry. Total diversity estimates from one million sequenced T cells were considered lower bounds and underestimates. As age increased, observed TCR beta diversity per million T cells dropped in a roughly linear way, and a significant reduction was already evident by age approximately 40. Compared with the aged group, more naive CD4+ T cells, fewer expanded clones and increased TCR diversity were shown by the long-lived group, suggesting age selection.

Preparation of the library involved 5' RACE. TCRdb shows the sequencer as Illumina HiSeq 2500. A second PCR of roughly 7 to 11 cycles was performed with a sample-barcoded 5' primer and a J-beta primer mix. A template-switch 5' adaptor carrying 12 random nucleotides introduced a unique molecular identifier onto each TCR beta cDNA molecule. At least 2.5 million CDR3-containing paired-end reads were obtained from each sample. The Mint cDNA synthesis kit, primed by a TRBC-specific oligonucleotide, was used to synthesize first-strand cDNA from all RNA. Following uracil-DNA glycosylase treatment, a first 18-cycle PCR with universal primers M1SS and BC2_uni_R was performed on all cDNA. In the original analysis: Each sample was normalized by randomly selecting 1 million high-quality reads, each carrying a distinct molecular identifier. Reads with shared molecular identifiers were discarded instead of being binned into consensus sequences. MiTCR, run with a Q25 quality threshold and the strictest error-elimination algorithm, handled CDR3 identification, clonotype clustering and error correction. A nonparametric unseen species model with Euler transformation was used to estimate a lower bound on total TCR beta diversity. Starting from the raw public reads, TCRdb applied fastp trimming at Q25, assembled clones with MiXCR and retained in-frame beta chains. Merged by CDR3 protein, the rows form single entries marked with the most common genes and DNA. The V and J calls, along with clone size, are taken from TCRdb and not from the paper's own processing. The sample has about 1.4 million distinct CDR3 sequences on record, around 59% of them singletons. The ten most abundant clones make up approximately 7% of the sample.

About this clonotype itself: Its antigen has not been determined. No base qualities exist here, and no much larger clone lies one base off it.

The donors were roughly 40 Caucasian individuals from Russia, aged roughly 6 to 100 years, who were systemically healthy. Approximately 10 milliliters of peripheral blood were collected from each donor into EDTA-treated Vacutainer tubes. PBMCs were isolated by Ficoll-Paque density-gradient centrifugation, with at least 6.5 million obtained per sample. Trizol reagent was used to extract total RNA from PBMCs, with at least 5.5 micrograms per sample. The percentages of naive CD45RAhigh/CD27high T cells were determined by flow cytometry on a PBMC aliquot from every donor. The chain couples TRBV4-2 to TRBJ1-2, with the D gene uncertain. The sequenced sample consisted of blood. This sequence was found in a man aged 18 to 35 in good health. The CDR3 is CASSQFPEDGYTF. The nucleotides read TGTGCCAGCAGCCAGTTTCCCGAAGATGGCTACACCTTC.